A single sample gave rise to the 4 T cell receptor beta chains below, sequenced in a study of response to subunit inactivated influenza vaccine. MiXCR was run by TCRdb on the RT-PCR reads, yielding one entry per CDR3 protein. Here the sample spans some 180,000 distinct CDR3 sequences, about 9% being singletons. The specimen comprised non-naive T cells sorted from PBMCs, sampled on the day of vaccination. These receptors all come from a man aged 50-60 years who received an inactivated influenza vaccine.

This clonotype was counted only a few times. The rearrangement joins TRBV7-9 to TRBJ1-1; D is undetermined. CDR1 is SEHNR and CDR2 is FQNEAQ in the germline V gene (reference sequence). With 3 bases removed from V and 8 bases from J, the gap between germline ends came to 16 bases. CDR3 length: 14 residues. The CDR3 here is CASSFNWAGSEAFF. DNA for the CDR3: TGTGCCAGCAGCTTTAACTGGGCGGGCTCGGAAGCTTTCTTT.

This clonotype occurred a few times. The chain couples TRBV11-2 to TRBJ2-3; TRBD1 aligns across 7 bases. V lost 6 bases and J lost 5; bases outside the gene matches: 5. The CDR3 is made up of 13 amino acids. The germline CDR1 and CDR2 sequences are SGHAT and FQNNGV. The CDR3 region is CASRQTGIDTQYF. The CDR3 region has the DNA TGTGCCAGCAGACAGACAGGGATAGATACGCAGTATTTT.

This clonotype appeared a few times. V and J are TRBV20-1 and TRBJ2-7, with 11 nucleotides matching TRBD2. With V trimmed by 0 bases and J by 0 bases, 10 bases remained unmatched. This CDR3 spans 18 amino acids. Germline values: CDR1 DFQATT, CDR2 SNEGSKA (reference sequence). The CDR3 loop is CSARDVLAGGQSSYEQYF. The CDR3 DNA reads TGCAGTGCTAGAGACGTCCTAGCGGGAGGTCAGAGCTCCTACGAGCAGTACTTC.

The CDR3 nucleotides read TGCAGCTACTCTTTGGGACGCTCCTACGAGCAGTACTTC. Protein: CSYSLGRSYEQYF. V and J are TRBV29-1 and TRBJ2-7; D is perhaps TRBD1 or TRBD2 (5 bases each). Per germline, CDR1 SQVTM and CDR2 ANQGSEA. Trimming left V 8 bases short and J 0 bases short, with 14 bases between. This CDR3 region has 13 residues.